The next 11 T cell receptor beta chains were all read from a single sample in a study of control samples from healthy donors and cancer patients. Only in-frame clones appear in the TCRdb table, and some are missing; sequencing was by immunoSEQ multiplex PCR. The table has 75,000 to 100,000 clones, around 87% seen once. Sequencing was done on a sample of blood. The receptor set was obtained from a woman aged 45 to 65 in good health.

The chain couples TRBV19 to TRBJ2-2; D not resolved. Germline assignment: CDR1 LNHDA and CDR2 SQIVND (reference sequence). The CDR3 has 14 amino acids. Trimming cost V 0 bases and J 7 bases, with 9 bases left between them. The CDR3 reads CASSIESLVGELFF. Here the CDR3 DNA reads TGTGCCAGTAGTATAGAGTCGCTGGTCGGGGAGCTGTTTTTT.

The chain recombines TRBV6-1 with TRBJ1-6, with D tentatively TRBD1 (5 bases). This CDR3 has 16 residues. The ends were cut back, 2 bases at V and 10 bases at J, with 18 bases in the middle. The germline gives CDR1 MNHNS, CDR2 SASEGT. The CDR3 protein is CASSESGRRPRSPLHF. The CDR3 coding sequence is TGTGCCAGCAGTGAATCGGGACGGAGGCCACGATCACCCCTCCACTTT.

The rearrangement links TRBV7-2 to TRBJ2-5, with TRBD1 as a possible D gene (5 bases). The CDR3 sequence is 15 residues long. Germline lookup yields CDR1 SGHTA and CDR2 FQGNSA. Trimming stripped 3 bases from V and 2 bases from J, with 13 bases between. This chain's CDR3 is CASSLVGDRQETQYF. DNA of the CDR3: TGTGCCAGCAGCTTGGTAGGGGATAGGCAAGAGACCCAGTACTTC.

The DNA for the CDR3 is TGTGCCAGCAGTTTGGGACCCAACACCGGGGAGCTGTTTTTT. Encoded protein: CASSLGPNTGELFF. The V and J genes are TRBV6-2 or TRBV6-3 and TRBJ2-2; D tentatively fits TRBD1 or TRBD2 (5 bases each). Germline lookup yields CDR1 MNHEY and CDR2 SVGEGT. V was clipped by 4 bases and J by 2 bases, with 8 bases between them. There are 14 residues in the CDR3.

Within the sample, this clone is medium-sized. J is TRBJ2-2 and V is TRBV3-1 (or the pseudogene TRBV3-2); 9 bases match TRBD1. The V gene end was trimmed by 3 bases and the J gene end by 7 bases; junction bases not matched to a gene: 9. CDR3 length: 16 amino acids. Germline V gene lookup returns CDR1 LGHDT and CDR2 YNNKEL (reference sequence). CDR3 sequence (DNA): TGTGCCAGCAGCCACCCCGGGACAGGGTCGGGCGGGGAGCTGTTTTTT. It yields the protein CASSHPGTGSGGELFF.

The rearrangement joins TRBV3-1 (or the pseudogene TRBV3-2) to TRBJ2-7; D uncertain. The CDR3 length is 14 residues. The V end was cut by 3 bases, the J end by 3 bases, with 12 bases between. Germline V gene sequence: CDR1 LGHDT, CDR2 YNNKEL (reference sequence). CDR3 loop: CASSQSAEDYEQYF. As DNA, the CDR3 is TGTGCCAGCAGCCAGTCAGCCGAGGACTACGAGCAGTACTTC.

The chain is built from TRBV7-3 and TRBJ2-5; no firm D call. Germline lookup yields CDR1 SGHTA and CDR2 FQGTGA. Trimming removed 1 base from V and 0 bases from J, with 6 bases in between. This CDR3 comprises 14 residues. The CDR3: CASSLNYNQETQYF. The DNA for the CDR3 is TGTGCCAGCAGCTTAAATTACAACCAAGAGACCCAGTACTTC.

V and J are TRBV19 and TRBJ1-2; D unresolved. Germline lookup yields CDR1 LNHDA and CDR2 SQIVND (reference sequence). The CDR3 is 12 residues long. V was cut by 5 bases and J by 8 bases, with 12 bases left in between. The CDR3 DNA reads as TGTGCCAGTAGTGTGACGATAGGCGGCTACACCTTC. Its translation: CASSVTIGGYTF. The whole variable domain, filled in from reference TRBV19 and TRBJ1-2, reads DGGITQSPKYLFRKEGQNVTLSCEQNLNHDAMYWYRQDPGQGLRLIYYSQIVNDFQKGDIAEGYSVSREKKESFPLTVTSAQKNPTAFYLCASSVTIGGYTFGSGTRLTVV.

The V and J genes are TRBV11-3 and TRBJ2-5; 11 nucleotides align to TRBD1. This CDR3 is built from 15 residues. Germline values: CDR1 SGHNT, CDR2 YENEEA. Trimming removed 1 base from V and 4 bases from J; junction bases left unmatched: 2. CDR3 in amino acids: CASSLAGTGGETQYF. The DNA for the CDR3 is TGTGCCAGCAGCTTAGCCGGGACAGGGGGAGAGACCCAGTACTTC.

The genes are TRBV7-3 and TRBJ2-7, with TRBD1 as a possible D gene (6 bases). The V end lost 5 bases, the J end lost 4 bases, and 12 bases lay between the germline ends. The CDR3 has 13 amino acids. The germline V gene encodes CDR1 SGHTA and CDR2 FQGTGA. The CDR3 loop is CASSLKQGYEQYF. DNA for the CDR3: TGTGCCAGCAGCCTCAAGCAGGGGTACGAGCAGTACTTC.

The chain is built from TRBV14 and TRBJ2-5; no reliable D call. Trimming removed 0 bases from V and 7 bases from J, with 12 bases in between. The CDR3 extends over 14 amino acids. CDR1 is SGHDN, CDR2 FVKESK, per germline. CDR3 coding DNA: TGTGCCAGCAGCCAAGATAGGTTGAAGGGGACCCAGTACTTC. Its protein is CASSQDRLKGTQYF.